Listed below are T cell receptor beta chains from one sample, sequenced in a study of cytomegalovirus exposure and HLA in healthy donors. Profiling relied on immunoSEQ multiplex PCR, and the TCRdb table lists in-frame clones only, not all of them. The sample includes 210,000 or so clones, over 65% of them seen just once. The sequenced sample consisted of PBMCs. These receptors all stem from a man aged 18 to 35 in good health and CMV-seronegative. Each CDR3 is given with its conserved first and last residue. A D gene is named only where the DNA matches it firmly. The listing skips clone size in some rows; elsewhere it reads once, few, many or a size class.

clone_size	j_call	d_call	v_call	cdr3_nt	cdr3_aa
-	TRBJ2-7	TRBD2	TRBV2	TGTGCCAGCAGTACCGGCGGGGGGACCTACGAGCAGTACTTC	CASSTGGGTYEQYF
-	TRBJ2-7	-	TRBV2	TGTGCCAGCAGTGTAGAAACAGTCGACGAGCAGTACTTC	CASSVETVDEQYF
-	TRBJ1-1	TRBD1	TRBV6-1	TGTGCCAGCAGTGATCAACCCCTGGACAGGGTTAACACTGAAGCTTTCTTT	CASSDQPLDRVNTEAFF
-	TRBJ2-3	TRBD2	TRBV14	TGTGCCAGCAGCCCCCTAGGAGCGGGATTCCCAGATACGCAGTATTTT	CASSPLGAGFPDTQYF
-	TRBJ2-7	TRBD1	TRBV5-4	TGTGCCAGCAGCTTAGGACAGGATGAGCAGTACTTC	CASSLGQDEQYF
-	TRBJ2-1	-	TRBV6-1	TGTGCCAGCAGCAATATGTGGTGGAGTGAGCAGTTCTTC	CASSNMWWSEQFF
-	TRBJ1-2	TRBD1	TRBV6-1	TGTGCCAGCAGTGAAAGACAGGGCTATGGCTACACCTTC	CASSERQGYGYTF
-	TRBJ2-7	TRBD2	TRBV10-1	TGCGCCAGCAGTCGTGGGTCTAGCGGGTTCTACGAGCAGTACTTC	CASSRGSSGFYEQYF
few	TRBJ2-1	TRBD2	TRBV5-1	TGCGCCAGCAGCGATTCCCTAGCGGGATATTCCTACAATGAGCAGTTCTTC	CASSDSLAGYSYNEQFF
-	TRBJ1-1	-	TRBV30	TGTGCCTGGAGTCCGCTGGACAGAGACACTGAAGCTTTCTTT	CAWSPLDRDTEAFF
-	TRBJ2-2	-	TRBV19	TGTGCCAGTAACGCGGGACAGAAAGCCGGGGAGCTGTTTTTT	CASNAGQKAGELFF
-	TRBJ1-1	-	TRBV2	TGTGCCAGCAGTGAAAAACGAAAGATGGGGAGTTCCACTGAAGCTTTCTTT	CASSEKRKMGSSTEAFF
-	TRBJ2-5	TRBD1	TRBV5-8	TGTGCCAGCAGCAAGGACAGGGGGCGGGAGACCCAGTACTTC	CASSKDRGRETQYF
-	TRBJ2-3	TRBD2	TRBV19	TGTGCCAGTAGTATAGTTAGGACTAGCGGGAGAACAGATACGCAGTATTTT	CASSIVRTSGRTDTQYF
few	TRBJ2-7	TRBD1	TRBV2	TGTGCCAGTACTCCCCTCGGGACAGGGGTTAACGAGCAGTACTTC	CASTPLGTGVNEQYF
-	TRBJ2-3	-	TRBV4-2	TGTGCCAGCAGCCAAGATCCCGCCCGGAGGCCTCAAACAGATACGCAGTATTTT	CASSQDPARRPQTDTQYF
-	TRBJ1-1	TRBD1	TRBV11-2	TGTGCCAGCAGCTTACGGGTCGGAACAGGGGGCCGGAACACTGAAGCTTTCTTT	CASSLRVGTGGRNTEAFF
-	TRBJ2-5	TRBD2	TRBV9	TGTGCCAGCCAAAGGGGGACTAGCGGATTCCAAGAGACCCAGTACTTC	CASQRGTSGFQETQYF
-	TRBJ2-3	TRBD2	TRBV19	TGTGCCAGTAGTATGGGGGGGGTAGCAGATACGCAGTATTTT	CASSMGGVADTQYF
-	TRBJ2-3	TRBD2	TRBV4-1	TGCGCCAGCAGCCCGACTAGCGTAACAGATACGCAGTATTTT	CASSPTSVTDTQYF
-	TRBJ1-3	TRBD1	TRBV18	TGTGCCAGCTCACCGTCGACAGGGTCTGGAAACACCATATATTTT	CASSPSTGSGNTIYF